The rows below give T cell receptor beta chains drawn from one sample of a study of breast tumors, draining lymph nodes, adjacent tissues. MiXCR, applied by TCRdb to the multiplex PCR reads, yields one record per CDR3 protein. The sample has 150,000 to 250,000 distinct CDR3 sequences; around 33% are singletons. Sequenced sample: axillary lymph node tissue. The receptor source for this set is a female donor with breast cancer. Some clones in this sample may be carry-over from other donors' samples. Both conserved end residues are part of each CDR3. Each record gives: CDR3 DNA, CDR3 protein, V gene, J gene, D gene, clone size. A D gene is named only where the DNA matches it firmly. Not every row has a clone size; where given, it reads once, few, many or a size class.

TGCAGTGCCGTACACCGCCTGCGGGGGAGCTCCTACAATGAGCAGTTCTTC	CSAVHRLRGSSYNEQFF	TRBV20-1	TRBJ2-1	TRBD2	many
TGCGCCAGCAGCCGAGCGGGGGCCCAAGACACCCAGTACTTC	CASSRAGAQDTQYF	TRBV5-1	TRBJ2-5	TRBD2	-
TGTGCCGGCAGACATGGGGGGGCCTATGAGCAGTTCTTC	CAGRHGGAYEQFF	TRBV5-4	TRBJ2-1	-	-
TGTGCCAGCAGCCTACGCGACAGGGTGGAGACCCAGTACTTC	CASSLRDRVETQYF	TRBV7-8	TRBJ2-5	TRBD1	-
TGTGCCTGGAGTGTAGCAGGCCCTGGGGCCAACGTCCTGACTTTC	CAWSVAGPGANVLTF	TRBV30	TRBJ2-6	-	many
TGTGCCTGGAGTGACTTTTCTGGAAACACCATATATTTT	CAWSDFSGNTIYF	TRBV30	TRBJ1-3	-	-
TGTGCCAGCAGCTCGACTAGCGGGAGGAAAGAGACCCAGTACTTC	CASSSTSGRKETQYF	TRBV7-2	TRBJ2-5	TRBD2	-
TGTGCCAGTAGTGCGACTAGCGGTAGCACAGATACGCAGTATTTT	CASSATSGSTDTQYF	TRBV19	TRBJ2-3	TRBD2	many
TGCAGTGCCTACGGGACTAGCGGTGCACAGGGCGTGCAGTATTTT	CSAYGTSGAQGVQYF	TRBV20-1	TRBJ2-3	TRBD2	-
TGCAGTGCTAGAGATTCAGTGAACTATGGCTACACCTTC	CSARDSVNYGYTF	TRBV20-1	TRBJ1-2	-	many
TGTGCCAGCAGTTCCGGGACTAGCGGGAGATCGGCCTACAATGAGCAGTTCTTC	CASSSGTSGRSAYNEQFF	TRBV11-2	TRBJ2-1	TRBD2	many
TGTGCCAGCAACTCAGCTAACCAAGAGACCCAGTACTTC	CASNSANQETQYF	TRBV28	TRBJ2-5	-	few
TGCGCCAGCAGCTTTTCTGGGGGCGTCAACACAGATACGCAGTATTTT	CASSFSGGVNTDTQYF	TRBV5-1	TRBJ2-3	-	many
TGCAGTGCGAGGGGACGGGGAGGTTATGGCTACACCTTC	CSARGRGGYGYTF	TRBV20-1	TRBJ1-2	-	-
TGCAGTGCTAGTTTACTACCCTACGAGCAGTACTTC	CSASLLPYEQYF	TRBV20-1	TRBJ2-7	-	many
TGTGCCAGCGGAACTTACAGGGGAGTTTATGGCACAGATACGCAGTATTTT	CASGTYRGVYGTDTQYF	TRBV5-4	TRBJ2-3	TRBD1	-
TGTGCCACCAGCAGAGATTACGGGGGAGTCCCCGGGCTGTGCTCTGGGGCCAACGTCCTGACTTTC	CATSRDYGGVPGLCSGANVLTF	TRBV15	TRBJ2-6	-	-
TGTGCCAGTAGTGTTAGACCCGGGACAGGTGCTTCCTACGAGCAGTACTTC	CASSVRPGTGASYEQYF	TRBV19	TRBJ2-7	TRBD1	-
TGTGCCAGCAGCCTTGCAGGGCGAGCTAATGAAAAACTGTTTTTT	CASSLAGRANEKLFF	TRBV7-9	TRBJ1-4	-	-
TGTGCCAGCAGCATACAGACAGGCCAGGCGGAGACCCAGTACTTC	CASSIQTGQAETQYF	TRBV9	TRBJ2-5	-	many
TGTGCCAGCTCATCCGGACAGGTTTACACAGATACGCAGTATTTT	CASSSGQVYTDTQYF	TRBV18	TRBJ2-3	TRBD1	-
TGTGCCAGCAGCCTAGAGCCAGGCCAAGAGACCCAGTACTTC	CASSLEPGQETQYF	TRBV7-6	TRBJ2-5	-	many
TGTGCCAGCAGCCCAAGGGAGGGGCGGTTCTTCACAGATACGCAGTATTTT	CASSPREGRFFTDTQYF	TRBV7-9	TRBJ2-3	TRBD2	many
TGTGCCAGCAGCCCAGACAGGGTGGGTGGCGGCTACACCTTC	CASSPDRVGGGYTF	TRBV3-1	TRBJ1-2	TRBD1	-
TGCAGCGTAGGCAGGGGAGACGGGTTGGACTATGGCTACACCTTC	CSVGRGDGLDYGYTF	TRBV29-1	TRBJ1-2	-	many
TGCAGTGCCACTTCCCGGGGCCCGGGAGATACGCAGTTCTTC	CSATSRGPGDTQFF	TRBV20-1	TRBJ2-1	-	once
TGTGCCAGCAGTCACTCCTTAGCGGCTAGCACAGATACGCAGTATTTT	CASSHSLAASTDTQYF	TRBV6-4	TRBJ2-3	-	few
TGTGCCACCAGTGCCAAAGGCGGTAGCAATCAGCCCCAGCATTTT	CATSAKGGSNQPQHF	TRBV24-1	TRBJ1-5	-	-
TGTGCCAGCAGCTTGGAGTCAGGGGGCGCCTATGGCTACACCTTC	CASSLESGGAYGYTF	TRBV5-8	TRBJ1-2	TRBD1	-
TGTGCCAGCAGTTTTGCCTCCGGAAGCGAGCAGTTCTTC	CASSFASGSEQFF	TRBV12-3/TRBV12-4	TRBJ2-1	-	many
TGTGCCAGCACGACAGGGAGGAGGGCTTTCTTT	CASTTGRRAFF	TRBV28	TRBJ1-1	TRBD1	few
TGCGCCAGCAGCTTGGCCGGGACAGGTCTCTATGGCTACACCTTC	CASSLAGTGLYGYTF	TRBV5-1	TRBJ1-2	TRBD1	-
TGTGCCAGCAAACAAACCCGGACTAGTTACTACGAGCAGTACTTC	CASKQTRTSYYEQYF	TRBV6-5	TRBJ2-7	TRBD2	few
TGCAGCGTTTGGGCGGGGGGGGCTTTCAATGAACAGTTCTTC	CSVWAGGAFNEQFF	TRBV29-1	TRBJ2-1	TRBD2	-
TGCAGTGCTAGAGCAGATAACAATCAGCCCCAGCATTTT	CSARADNNQPQHF	TRBV20-1	TRBJ1-5	-	many
TGTGCCAGCAGCTTAGGGGGTAGCGCGGAGTTCTTC	CASSLGGSAEFF	TRBV11-2	TRBJ2-1	-	-
TGTGCCAGTAGAAGCCCTAGCACAGATACGCAGTATTTT	CASRSPSTDTQYF	TRBV19	TRBJ2-3	-	many
TGTGCCAGCAGTCCCCAGGCGGACTCGGGGCAGCCCCAGCATTTT	CASSPQADSGQPQHF	TRBV6-6	TRBJ1-5	-	-
TGTGCCATCAGTGGGCCGGGACAGGGAGTCACTGAAGCTTTCTTT	CAISGPGQGVTEAFF	TRBV10-3	TRBJ1-1	TRBD1	-
TGTGCCACCAGAGGGGGTAGCACAGATACGCAGTATTTT	CATRGGSTDTQYF	TRBV3-1	TRBJ2-3	-	many
TGTGCCAGCGGCCAAGGGGGCTGGGGCTACACCTTC	CASGQGGWGYTF	TRBV28	TRBJ1-2	TRBD1	few
TGCAGCGTTGCCAGGCAGAACACTGAAGCTTTCTTT	CSVARQNTEAFF	TRBV29-1	TRBJ1-1	-	-
TGCAGTGCCACGACAGGGATCAATCAGCCCCAGCATTTT	CSATTGINQPQHF	TRBV20-1	TRBJ1-5	TRBD1	once
TGTGCCAGCTCACCACGGCAGGGAGGGGTTGGGTCCTACGAGCAGCACTTC	CASSPRQGGVGSYEQHF	TRBV18	TRBJ2-7	TRBD2	-
TGTGCCAGCAGTCCCTCCCTGACAGGGAGGCAGCCCCAGCATTTT	CASSPSLTGRQPQHF	TRBV28	TRBJ1-5	TRBD1	many
TGTGCCAGTACCTACTGGGGGAGCAATCAGCCCCAGCATTTT	CASTYWGSNQPQHF	TRBV19	TRBJ1-5	-	many
TGTGCCAGCAGCTTGGCCCTACAGGGTTTTACAGATACGCAGTATTTT	CASSLALQGFTDTQYF	TRBV5-8	TRBJ2-3	-	-
TGTGCCAGCAGTCTTCACACAGATACGCAGTATTTT	CASSLHTDTQYF	TRBV6-1	TRBJ2-3	-	many
TGTGCCTGGATTGCTAATCTCTACAATGAGCAGTTCTTC	CAWIANLYNEQFF	TRBV30	TRBJ2-1	-	-
TGTGCCACCAGTGATTTTGGGGGCCTTGCGGGACTAGCGGGAGGATCCTACGAGCAGTACTTC	CATSDFGGLAGLAGGSYEQYF	TRBV24-1	TRBJ2-7	TRBD2	-
TGCGCCAGCAGCCAAGCGGGGAGTCGGGGGGGGCCAGATACGCAGTATTTT	CASSQAGSRGGPDTQYF	TRBV4-1	TRBJ2-3	TRBD2	many
TGTGCCACCAGTGACAGTTTTAATGAAAAACTGTTTTTT	CATSDSFNEKLFF	TRBV24-1	TRBJ1-4	-	many
TGTGCCAGCAGCTTAGGGGCAGGGGAGGATGAGCAGATCTTC	CASSLGAGEDEQIF	TRBV7-6	TRBJ2-1	-	-
TGCGCCAGCAAGCCCGTTTCGGACTATGGCTACACCTTC	CASKPVSDYGYTF	TRBV10-2	TRBJ1-2	-	many
TGTGCCAGCAGAACTAGCGGGGGGGCGGGAGAGGGGTTCTTC	CASRTSGGAGEGFF	TRBV2	TRBJ2-1	TRBD2	many
TGTGCCTGGAGTGGCCTGGGAGGCTATGGCTACACCTTC	CAWSGLGGYGYTF	TRBV30	TRBJ1-2	-	many
TGTGCCAGCAGCTTAGACAGCTTAAATTCACCCCTCCACTTT	CASSLDSLNSPLHF	TRBV7-9	TRBJ1-6	-	many
TGCAGTGCTAGGCTCGGGCGGAACAGGCTGGATTCACCCCTCCACTTT	CSARLGRNRLDSPLHF	TRBV20-1	TRBJ1-6	-	once